Presented here are 10 T cell receptor beta chains from one specimen sequenced in a study of technical replicates of blood from a few donors (dated by TCRdb to 2017 to 2019). Library creation used the immunoSEQ multiplex PCR assay. As stored in TCRdb, this immuneACCESS dataset retains in-frame rearrangements with V and J assigned. A fraction of the clones does not appear; measured against another copy, unresolved V genes explain less than half of the discrepancy, and the remainder lacks a known reason. Here the sample has roughly 60,000 clones; approximately 89% occur a single time. The ten largest clones capture around 4.4% of the sample. Material for sequencing was PBMCs. These receptors came from a human donor in good health. Some clones in this sample may be carry-over from other donors' samples.

The chain employs TRBV13 and TRBJ1-1; D is ambiguous. The CDR3 is 16 residues long. Trimming left V 5 bases short and J 4 bases short, with 20 bases between. CDR1 PRHDT and CDR2 FYEKMQ come from the germline V gene (reference sequence). CDR3 in amino acids: CASSPRRWETSTEAFF. The CDR3, as DNA: TGTGCCAGCAGCCCCCGGAGGTGGGAGACGAGCACTGAAGCTTTCTTT.

J is TRBJ1-5 and V is TRBV4-2; 7 bases agree with TRBD1. This CDR3 has 14 residues. V lost 0 bases, J lost 6 bases, and 2 bases stayed unmatched. Germline V gene sequence: CDR1 LGHNA, CDR2 YNFKEQ. The CDR3 protein is CASSQEDRAQPQHF. Here the CDR3 DNA reads TGTGCCAGCAGCCAAGAAGACAGGGCTCAGCCCCAGCATTTT.

The chain carries TRBV4-3 and TRBJ2-3, with TRBD1 matching 12 bases. The V and J ends lost 0 bases and 5 bases, in that order; junction bases with no gene match: 12. CDR3 size: 19 residues. The germline V gene has CDR1 LGHNA and CDR2 YSLEER. The CDR3 loop is CASSQDAARDRGPRDTQYF. The CDR3 coding sequence is TGCGCCAGCAGCCAAGATGCGGCCAGGGACAGGGGGCCTAGAGATACGCAGTATTTT.

CDR3: CASSTDRESNQPQHF. The CDR3 DNA is TGCGCCAGCAGTACCGACAGGGAAAGCAATCAGCCCCAGCATTTT. The rearrangement joins TRBV10-1 to TRBJ1-5, with 7 bases lining up with TRBD1. The CDR3 has 15 amino acids. V lost 5 bases to trimming and J lost 1 base; unmatched junction nucleotides: 5. Per the germline V gene, CDR1 is WNHNN and CDR2 is SYGVQD (reference sequence).

J is TRBJ1-1 and V is TRBV30; D gene ambiguous. The CDR3 runs to 12 residues. Trimming pared 3 bases from V and 12 bases from J, leaving 17 bases between. CDR1 is GTSNPN and CDR2 is SVGIG in the germline V gene (reference sequence). CDR3 sequence (DNA): TGTGCCTGGAGCCCCGAGGGCAGGCAAACTTTCTTT. It is translated as CAWSPEGRQTFF.

This clone was seen only once. V gene TRBV5-3 combines with J gene TRBJ1-6; D is ambiguous. TRBV5-3 is an open reading frame whose function is uncertain. V was shortened by 1 base and J by 8 bases, with 10 bases between the two germline ends. The CDR3 has 14 amino acids. CDR3: CARSLYTVDSPLHF. CDR3 nucleotide sequence: TGTGCCAGAAGCTTGTACACAGTAGATTCACCCCTCCACTTT.

This clone has a single count. CDR3 sequence: CASSPGEDYEQYF. DNA of the CDR3: TGTGCCAGCAGCCCCGGGGAAGACTACGAGCAGTACTTC. V is TRBV7-9 and J is TRBJ2-7; tentatively, D is TRBD2 (5 bases). Germline lookup yields CDR1 SEHNR and CDR2 FQNEAQ (reference sequence). There are 13 residues in the CDR3. With 5 bases removed from V and 3 bases from J, the gap between germline ends came to 11 bases.

The chain recombines TRBV4-1 with TRBJ1-6; TRBD1 aligns across 9 bases. Germline V gene sequence: CDR1 MGHRA, CDR2 YSYEKL. The CDR3 is 15 residues long. Losses at the gene ends were 6 bases for V and 7 bases for J; bases not matched to a gene: 7. CDR3 residues: CASRRTGVVNSPLHF. DNA for the CDR3: TGCGCCAGCAGGCGGACAGGGGTGGTAAATTCACCCCTCCACTTT.

The chain couples TRBV7-6 to TRBJ2-5; D is unresolved. The V end lost 1 base, the J end lost 1 base, and 10 bases lay between the germline ends. The CDR3 spans 15 residues. From germline, CDR1 is SGHVS and CDR2 FNYEAQ. This chain's CDR3 is CASSLVPASQETQYF. The CDR3 bases are TGTGCCAGCAGCTTAGTCCCGGCTAGCCAAGAGACCCAGTACTTC.

The chain combines TRBV30 with TRBJ1-1, with a possible D match to TRBD1 (5 bases). The CDR3 covers 13 residues. CDR1 and CDR2 from the germline V gene are GTSNPN and SVGIG (reference sequence). V was pared by 6 bases and J by 1 base, with 12 bases between. This chain's CDR3 is CACRRGQNTEAFF. The DNA for the CDR3 is TGTGCCTGTCGCCGAGGACAGAACACTGAAGCTTTCTTT.